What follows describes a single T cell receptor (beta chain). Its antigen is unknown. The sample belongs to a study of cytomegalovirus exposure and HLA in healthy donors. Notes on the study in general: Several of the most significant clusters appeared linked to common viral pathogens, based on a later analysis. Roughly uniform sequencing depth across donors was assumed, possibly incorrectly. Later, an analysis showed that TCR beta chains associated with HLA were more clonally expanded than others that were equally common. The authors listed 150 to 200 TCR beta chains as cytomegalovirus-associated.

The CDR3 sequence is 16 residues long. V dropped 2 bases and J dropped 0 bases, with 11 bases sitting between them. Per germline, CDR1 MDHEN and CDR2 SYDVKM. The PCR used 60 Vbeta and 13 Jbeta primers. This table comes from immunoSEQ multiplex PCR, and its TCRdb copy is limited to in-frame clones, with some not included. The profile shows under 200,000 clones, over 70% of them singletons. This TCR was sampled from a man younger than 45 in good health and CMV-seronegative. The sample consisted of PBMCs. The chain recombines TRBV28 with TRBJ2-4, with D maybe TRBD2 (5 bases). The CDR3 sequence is CASSLGGVLAKNIQYF. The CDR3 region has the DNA TGTGCCAGCAGTTTAGGAGGAGTTTTAGCCAAAAACATTCAGTACTTC.